This T cell receptor beta chain originates from a study of blood T cell repertoires in COVID-19. Study at large: Nucleic acid was either cDNA or gDNA, and it came from T cells, B-cell-depleted T cells, or PBMCs.

TCRdb's copy holds only in-frame clones and misses some; the assay was immunoSEQ multiplex PCR. In the table there are 95,000 to 120,000 clones, 85% of which are singletons. Germline CDR1 and CDR2: SGHVS and FNYEAQ. The CDR3 extends over 15 amino acids. Trimming cost V 1 base and J 4 bases, with 11 bases left between them. The chain combines TRBV7-6 with TRBJ1-3; no firm D call. Sequenced material: peripheral blood. The sequence came from a human donor in a cohort sampled during active COVID-19. CDR3 in amino acids: CASSLVGLGGNTIYF. CDR3 nucleotide sequence: TGTGCCAGCAGCTTAGTAGGACTAGGGGGAAACACCATATATTTT.